This T cell receptor beta chain emerged from a study of T cell responses to AZD1222 COVID-19 vaccine. Study results and caveats: Baseline antibody screening turned up just six or seven seropositive AZD1222 recipients. Spike-specific TCRs gained breadth and depth after people received two AZD1222 doses. The donors showed a predominance of white British ancestry and of females, with possible underestimation of clonal diversity. Without day 14 samples, only post-peak T cell repertoires were studied.

Of note for this clone: The antigen remains unidentified.

Repertoires were generated with immunoSEQ multiplex PCR, while TCRdb's copy carries only in-frame clones and drops some. The repertoire has about 200,000 clones, roughly 94% of them found once; the top ten carry approximately 1.5%. Germline V gene sequence: CDR1 SGDLS, CDR2 YYNGEE. The CDR3 consists of 14 residues. The V gene lost 3 bases and the J gene lost 6 bases, with 12 bases spanning the gap. V is TRBV9 and J is TRBJ2-2; D gene unclear. The sequencing used peripheral blood, collected 28 days after the second dose of the MenACWY control vaccine. The sequence came from an adult who received the MenACWY meningococcal vaccine as a control. The CDR3: CASSDRGRSGELFF. For the CDR3, the DNA is TGTGCCAGCAGCGACCGAGGTCGGTCCGGGGAGCTGTTTTTT. Supplemented by reference TRBV9 and TRBJ2-2, the full variable domain reads DSGVTQTPKHLITATGQRVTLRCSPRSGDLSVYWYQQSLDQGLQFLIQYYNGEERAKGNILERFSAQQFPDLHSELNLSSLELGDSALYFCASSDRGRSGELFFGEGSRLTVL.